The entry below describes one T cell receptor (beta chain). Its antigen is still unknown. CDR3 size: 14 residues. The germline CDR1 and CDR2 sequences are MGHDK and SYGVNS. Trimming left V 5 bases short and J 10 bases short, with 18 bases between. MiXCR was run by TCRdb on the reads, yielding one entry per CDR3 protein. Seen here are 300,000 to 400,000 distinct CDR3 sequences, around 29% observed once, and the top ten hold 20%. The entry originates in a study of T cell repertoires in cytomegalovirus infection. The sequence was collected from a human donor in good health (CMV status not recorded). Some clones in this sample may be carry-over from other donors' samples. This chain connects TRBV25-1 to TRBJ2-1, with a tentative D call TRBD2 (6 bases). The sequences come from cultured PBMCs, collected from culture after CMV antigen stimulation. CDR3 sequence (DNA): TGTGCCAGCAGTCCCGGGGGATTTAGAGAAGAGCAGTTCTTC. The encoded protein is CASSPGGFREEQFF.